A selection of T cell receptor beta chains follows, all from one sample in a study of Graves' ophthalmopathy and Graves' hyperthyroidism. Via MiXCR, TCRdb re-called the multiplex PCR reads, giving one row per CDR3 protein. The table shows around 470,000 distinct CDR3 sequences, with about 15% occurring only once. Sequencing used blood. Source of these receptors: a young woman with Graves' ophthalmopathy. CDR3s include the opening cysteine and the closing phenylalanine or tryptophan. A D gene is named only where the DNA matches it firmly. Where a row states a size, it is once, few, many or the class of an expanded clone; other rows omit it.

v_call	d_call	clone_size	j_call	cdr3_aa	cdr3_nt
TRBV28	-	-	TRBJ1-1	CASSPTGKRRTVDTEASF	TGTGCCAGCAGTCCCACAGGGAAAAGGCGGACCGTGGACACTGAAGCTTCCTTT
TRBV6-1	-	many	TRBJ2-7	CASSEAYQIGEQYF	TGTGCCAGCAGTGAAGCCTACCAAATAGGGGAGCAGTACTTC
TRBV5-1	-	many	TRBJ2-7	CASSLNPGGNYEQYF	TGCGCCAGCAGCTTGAATCCAGGGGGGAACTACGAGCAGTACTTC
TRBV6-1	TRBD2	-	TRBJ2-2	CASSDSGKNTGELFF	TGTGCCAGCAGTGATAGCGGGAAGAACACCGGGGAGCTGTTTTTT
TRBV6-2/TRBV6-3	-	many	TRBJ2-7	CASTRGASGSEQYF	TGTGCCAGCACCAGGGGGGCGTCTGGTTCCGAGCAGTACTTC
TRBV5-1	-	many	TRBJ1-6	CASRSSTGSGSPLHF	TGCGCCAGCCGCTCATCAACCGGGAGCGGTTCACCCCTCCACTTT
TRBV12-3/TRBV12-4	-	many	TRBJ2-6	CASSFVSSGANVLTF	TGTGCCAGCAGTTTCGTGTCCTCTGGGGCCAACGTCCTGACTTTC
TRBV27	TRBD1	-	TRBJ2-2	CASRRQGLAGKLFF	TGTGCCAGCAGGAGACAGGGCTTGGCCGGGAAGCTGTTTTTT
TRBV11-1	TRBD2	-	TRBJ2-7	CASSLAQLAGVGEQYF	TGTGCCAGCAGCTTAGCCCAACTAGCGGGAGTGGGCGAGCAGTACTTC
TRBV5-1	-	many	TRBJ2-5	CASSLAPGSLQETQYF	TGCGCCAGCAGCTTGGCGCCAGGCAGCCTCCAAGAGACCCAGTACTTC
TRBV5-5	-	many	TRBJ1-1	CASSERGANTEAFF	TGTGCCAGCAGCGAACGGGGGGCGAACACTGAAGCTTTCTTT
TRBV15	TRBD1	many	TRBJ1-1	CATSTNRGPGFF	TGTGCCACCAGCACAAACAGGGGGCCGGGTTTCTTT
TRBV19	-	many	TRBJ1-1	CATALGQLNTEAFF	TGTGCCACCGCACTGGGACAATTGAACACTGAAGCTTTCTTT
TRBV15	TRBD1	-	TRBJ1-5	CATSRDYGTGSISNQPQHF	TGTGCCACCAGCAGAGATTACGGGACAGGATCCATTAGCAATCAGCCCCAGCATTTT
TRBV6-5	-	many	TRBJ1-5	CASSYGQGGEPQHF	TGTGCCAGCAGTTACGGGCAGGGAGGGGAGCCCCAGCATTTT
TRBV12-3/TRBV12-4	-	many	TRBJ1-2	CASSSAPQGPYGYTF	TGTGCCAGCAGTTCCGCACCCCAGGGCCCCTATGGCTACACCTTC
TRBV28	TRBD2	many	TRBJ2-5	CASRRAGGSETQYF	TGTGCCAGCAGGAGAGCGGGAGGTTCGGAGACCCAGTACTTC
TRBV28	-	many	TRBJ1-1	CASSLRIGTEAFF	TGTGCCAGCAGTTTAAGGATAGGGACTGAAGCTTTCTTT
TRBV19	-	-	TRBJ2-5	CASATDGQETQYF	TGTGCCAGTGCTACGGACGGACAAGAGACCCAGTACTTC
TRBV9	-	-	TRBJ2-2	CASSVARGGELFF	TGTGCCAGCAGCGTAGCACGAGGCGGGGAGCTGTTTTTT
TRBV4-3	TRBD2	many	TRBJ2-2	CASSQSGRAIFVNTGELFF	TGCGCCAGCAGCCAGAGCGGGAGGGCTATTTTCGTGAACACCGGGGAGCTGTTTTTT
TRBV6-5	-	many	TRBJ1-1	CASSFDPSGNTEAFF	TGTGCCAGCAGTTTTGATCCCTCAGGGAACACTGAAGCTTTCTTT
TRBV20-1	TRBD1	many	TRBJ2-5	CSATTGYETQYF	TGCAGTGCTACGACAGGGTACGAGACCCAGTACTTC